This note documents a single T cell receptor (beta chain) sequence. Its antigen is not yet known. Nothing much larger sits one base from this clone, and base qualities are not available. From the cysteine through the phenylalanine, the CDR3 covers 15 amino acids. Only CDR3 DNA is held: 45 bases, read in frame from base 1. According to the germline V gene (reference sequence), CDR1 reads LNHDA and CDR2 reads SQIVND. The junction shows trimming of 7 bases on V and 5 bases on J, and the gene matches do not reach 10 bases of it. This specimen belongs to a study of shared clonotypes between healthy human individuals (dated by TCRdb to 2018 to 2020). Looking at the study overall: The cohort included three men and a couple of women between 18 and 49 years of age. Different laboratories and diverse techniques were used to prepare libraries and sequence TCR repertoires, to increase sequencing depth and limit assay-specific biases. For each donor, three plates each were used for CD4 naive and CD4 memory, two plates were used for CD8 naive, and one plate was used for CD8 memory. Per donor, leukapheresis produced somewhere between about 0.8 and 9 billion PBMCs. To estimate repertoire size and how much clonotypes are shared between individuals, the study performed deep sequencing of blood TCR repertoires from five healthy adults.

Using the deep immunoSEQ assay, multiplex PCR amplified TCR CDR3 regions from genomic DNA. For each cell subset, the extracted genomic DNA was distributed evenly across all wells of several immunoSEQ 96-well plates, and each plate served as one replicate. For sorted subsets, approximately 190 ng genomic DNA, equal to some 30,000 T cell genomes, was loaded into each replicate PCR. Purified libraries were quantified with a Qubit 3.0 fluorometer, sized on a Bioanalyzer 2100, and re-quantified with the KAPA Library Quantification kit. A separate single-read 150-cycle Illumina NextSeq 550 flow cell was used to sequence each immunoSEQ 96-well plate. Turning to the authors' computational methods: Because only junctional sequences without quality scores were contained in the immunoSEQ output, filtering matching that applied to full-length reads could not be performed. Sequences were annotated with PyIR, a Python wrapper for IgBLAST v1.9, using IMGT germline references to assign V/J genes and CDR3. Any read was removed if the V/J assignment was weak (E-value above 1e-6), the CDR3 was missing, or the read contained stop codons, out-of-frame junctions, or ambiguous translated residues. V3J clonotypes were defined as sequences sharing an identical inferred V gene, J gene, and CDR3 amino acid sequence. Percentage overlap between repertoires was calculated by dividing the number of shared unique clonotypes by the size of the smaller repertoire. Three approaches were used to assess repertoire richness: RTK rarefaction, the Chao1 estimator, and Recon v2.1 estimates of unobserved clonotypes. OLGA was used to compute generation probabilities for all TCRbeta clonotypes that the gDNA method yielded from a few donors. As stored in TCRdb, this immuneACCESS dataset retains in-frame rearrangements with V and J assigned. A fraction of the clones does not appear; measured against another copy, unresolved V genes explain less than half of the discrepancy, and the remainder lacks a known reason. The D gene and trimming were derived from the DNA, and the V and J assignments and clone size from that table. The sample records 2 million to 2.5 million clones, approximately 95% of which are singletons. The top ten constitute more than 0.1% of the sample.

Summary of the overall study and its limitations: Higher generation probabilities were observed for clonotypes shared by all four sorted-subset donors than for non-shared clonotypes. Even with the large sequencing depth, rarefaction of the sorted-subset datasets indicated that sequencing was incomplete. The small number of donors limited the genetic and exposure-history diversity represented. Sampling was limited to blood, and TCR repertoires in tissue likely differ from TCR repertoires in blood. Naive subsets generally had larger estimated clonotype richness than memory subsets. About 4.5% of naive CD4, around 3.6% of naive CD8, around 2.3% of memory CD4, and about 0.4% of memory CD8 clonotypes were shared across several donors. Based on pairwise subsampling, the degree of clonotype sharing among donors was expected to be affected by sequencing depth.

The donors were healthy, HIV-negative adults with no recently reported acute infections or vaccinations. Every donor was a Caucasian adult living in Nashville, Tennessee, USA. Magnetic negative selection was used to enrich CD4+ T cells, after which naive cells were positively selected on CD45RA and the negative fraction became the memory subset. Blood was obtained by leukapheresis, after which PBMCs were separated by Ficoll-Histopaque density gradient centrifugation and cryopreserved in liquid nitrogen vapor phase. Analytical flow cytometry was used to check the purity and quantity of each magnetically sorted T cell population. Genomic DNA was isolated from each sorted fraction and quantified by UV absorbance on a Nanodrop 2000c.

The rearrangement joined TRBV19 to TRBJ1-5, with 8 central nucleotides matching TRBD1. The sequenced sample was naive CD4+ T cells sorted from blood. The cell subset or site label of this sample denotes: CD45RA+ positively selected. The sequence derives from a man younger than 30 in good health. The CDR3 amino acid sequence is: CASTGTGQAYQPQHF. Read as DNA, the sequence is TGTGCCAGTACCGGGACAGGACAGGCGTATCAGCCCCAGCATTTT.